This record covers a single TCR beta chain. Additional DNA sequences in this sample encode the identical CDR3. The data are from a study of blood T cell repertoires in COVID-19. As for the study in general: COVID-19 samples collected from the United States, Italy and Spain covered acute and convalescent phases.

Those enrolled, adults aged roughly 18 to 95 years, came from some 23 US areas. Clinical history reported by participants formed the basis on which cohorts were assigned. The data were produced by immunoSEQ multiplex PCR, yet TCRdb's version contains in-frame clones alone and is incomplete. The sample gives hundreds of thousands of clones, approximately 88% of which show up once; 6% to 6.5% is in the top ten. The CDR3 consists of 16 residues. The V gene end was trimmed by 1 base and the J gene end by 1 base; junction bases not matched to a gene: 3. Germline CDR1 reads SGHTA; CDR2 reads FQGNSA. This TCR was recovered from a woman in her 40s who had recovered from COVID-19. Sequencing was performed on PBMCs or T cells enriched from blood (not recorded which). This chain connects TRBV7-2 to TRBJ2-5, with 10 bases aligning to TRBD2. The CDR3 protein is CASSLGLAGSQETQYF. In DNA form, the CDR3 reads TGTGCCAGCAGCTTAGGACTAGCGGGTTCCCAAGAGACCCAGTACTTC. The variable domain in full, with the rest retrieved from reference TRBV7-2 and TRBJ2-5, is GAGVSQSPSNKVTEKGKDVELRCDPISGHTALYWYRQSLGQGLEFLIYFQGNSAPDKSGLPSDRFSAERTGGSVSTLTIQRTQQEDSAVYLCASSLGLAGSQETQYFGPGTRLLVL.